This TCR beta chain was found in a study of technical replicates of blood from a handful of donors. This clone has just a few counts. Generated by immunoSEQ multiplex PCR, the TCRdb table keeps only in-frame clones and is missing some. Among roughly 81,000 clones listed, about 86% were seen once. CDR1 and CDR2 from the germline V gene are LNHDA and SQIVND (reference sequence). The CDR3 runs to 12 residues. V lost 4 bases to trimming and J lost 3 bases, with 6 bases between them. The clonotype was recovered from a human donor in good health. Some clones in this sample may be carry-over from other donors' samples. The rearrangement uses TRBV19 and TRBJ1-2; D is ambiguous. The sample was PBMCs. The CDR3 region has the DNA TGTGCCAGTAGTACAGACTACTATGGCTACACCTTC. Amino acid sequence: CASSTDYYGYTF.